This entry describes one T cell receptor (beta chain). The antigen is unknown. This sample is drawn from a study of CD8 T cells in ankylosing spondylitis. Study outcomes and limitations: Disease-associated clones were CD8+ and fairly uncommon in peripheral blood. Before this, some motif variants had been reported in reactive arthritis synovial fluid and blood. Roughly eight highly homologous variants formed a TCR beta motif that appeared characteristic of ankylosing spondylitis blood.

Trimming cost V 11 bases and J 1 base, with 9 bases left between them. The CDR3 runs to 12 residues. Quantitative 5'-RACE was performed with molecular barcodes, and it yielded the TCR beta libraries. TCRdb itself ran the 5' RACE reads through MiXCR, one entry per CDR3 protein. The sample lists under 450,000 distinct CDR3 sequences, 20% seen once, with around 14% in the top ten. Sequencing input: blood, either unsorted or a sorted T cell fraction (not recorded which). The chain recombines TRBV12-3 or TRBV12-4 with TRBJ1-5; TRBD1 is a possible D gene (5 bases). The receptor was isolated from a male donor with ankylosing spondylitis or in good health (not recorded which). The CDR3 bases are TGTGCCGTCGGGGGGAGCAATCAGCCCCAGCATTTT. This codes for CAVGGSNQPQHF.